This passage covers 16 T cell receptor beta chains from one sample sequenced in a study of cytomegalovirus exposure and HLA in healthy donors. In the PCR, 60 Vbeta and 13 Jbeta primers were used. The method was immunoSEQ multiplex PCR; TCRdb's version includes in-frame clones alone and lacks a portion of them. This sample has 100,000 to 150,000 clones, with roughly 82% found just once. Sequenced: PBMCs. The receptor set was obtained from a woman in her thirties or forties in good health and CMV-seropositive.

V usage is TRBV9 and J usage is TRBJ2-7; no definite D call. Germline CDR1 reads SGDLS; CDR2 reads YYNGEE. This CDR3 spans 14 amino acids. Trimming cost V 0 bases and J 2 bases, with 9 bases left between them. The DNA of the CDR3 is TGTGCCAGCAGCGTAGTTGGCAGCGCCTACGAGCAGTACTTC. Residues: CASSVVGSAYEQYF.

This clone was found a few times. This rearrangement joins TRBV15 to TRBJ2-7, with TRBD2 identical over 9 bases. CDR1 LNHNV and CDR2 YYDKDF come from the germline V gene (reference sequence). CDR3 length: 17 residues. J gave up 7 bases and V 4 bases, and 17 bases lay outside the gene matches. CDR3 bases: TGTGCCACCAGCATGGAGCTAGCGGGGCAGCGAAGTCAGGAGCAGTACTTC. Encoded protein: CATSMELAGQRSQEQYF.

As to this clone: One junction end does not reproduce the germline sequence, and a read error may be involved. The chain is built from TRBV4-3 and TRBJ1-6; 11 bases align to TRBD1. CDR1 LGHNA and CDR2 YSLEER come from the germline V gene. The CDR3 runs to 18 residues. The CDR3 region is CASAPTVGTGGYTSPLHF. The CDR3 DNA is TGCGCCAGCGCCCCGACAGTTGGGACAGGGGGTTATACTTCACCCCTCCACTTT.

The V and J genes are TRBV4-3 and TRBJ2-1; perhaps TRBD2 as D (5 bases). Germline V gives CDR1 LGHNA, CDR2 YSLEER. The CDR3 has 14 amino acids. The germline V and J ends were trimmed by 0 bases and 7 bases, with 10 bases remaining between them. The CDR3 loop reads CASSQDRTQNEQFF. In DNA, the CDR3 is TGCGCCAGCAGCCAAGATCGGACTCAGAATGAGCAGTTCTTC.

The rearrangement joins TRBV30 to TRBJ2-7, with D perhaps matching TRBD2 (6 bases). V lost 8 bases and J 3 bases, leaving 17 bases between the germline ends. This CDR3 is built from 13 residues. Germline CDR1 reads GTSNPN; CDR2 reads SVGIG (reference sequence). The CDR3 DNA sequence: TGTGCCCGCGACGGGGGACGGGGCTACGAGCAGTACTTC. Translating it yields CARDGGRGYEQYF.

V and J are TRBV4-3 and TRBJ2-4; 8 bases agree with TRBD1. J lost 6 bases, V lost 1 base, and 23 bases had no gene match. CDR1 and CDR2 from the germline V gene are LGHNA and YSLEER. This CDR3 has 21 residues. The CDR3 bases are TGCGCCAGCAGCCAAGCAAGAGGAAGGACAGGGTCTTCCCACGGTGGAAACATTCAGTACTTC. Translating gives CASSQARGRTGSSHGGNIQYF.

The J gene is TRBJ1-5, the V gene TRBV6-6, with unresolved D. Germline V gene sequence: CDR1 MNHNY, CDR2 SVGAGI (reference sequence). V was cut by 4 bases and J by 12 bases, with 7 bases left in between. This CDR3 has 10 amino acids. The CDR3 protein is CASSSLFQHF. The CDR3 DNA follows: TGTGCCAGCAGTTCCTTATTCCAGCATTTT.

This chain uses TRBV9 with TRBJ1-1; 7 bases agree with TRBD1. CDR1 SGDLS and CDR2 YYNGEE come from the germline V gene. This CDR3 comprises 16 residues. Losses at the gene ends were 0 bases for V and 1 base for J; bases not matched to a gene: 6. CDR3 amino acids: CASSVGQTGRNTEAFF. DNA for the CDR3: TGTGCCAGCAGCGTAGGCCAGACAGGGAGGAACACTGAAGCTTTCTTT. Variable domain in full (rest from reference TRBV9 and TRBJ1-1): DSGVTQTPKHLITATGQRVTLRCSPRSGDLSVYWYQQSLDQGLQFLIQYYNGEERAKGNILERFSAQQFPDLHSELNLSSLELGDSALYFCASSVGQTGRNTEAFFGQGTRLTVV.

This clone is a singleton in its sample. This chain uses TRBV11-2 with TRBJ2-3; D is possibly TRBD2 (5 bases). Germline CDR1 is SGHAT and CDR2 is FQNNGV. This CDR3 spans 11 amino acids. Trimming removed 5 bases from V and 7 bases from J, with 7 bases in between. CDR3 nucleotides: TGTGCCAGCAGCCGAGGGCATACGCAGTATTTT. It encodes CASSRGHTQYF.

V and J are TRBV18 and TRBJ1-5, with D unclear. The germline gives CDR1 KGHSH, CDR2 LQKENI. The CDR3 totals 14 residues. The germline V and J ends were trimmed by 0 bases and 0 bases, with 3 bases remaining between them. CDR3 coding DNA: TGTGCCAGCTCACCACCCTATAGCAATCAGCCCCAGCATTTT. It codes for CASSPPYSNQPQHF. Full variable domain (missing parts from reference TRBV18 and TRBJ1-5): NAGVMQNPRHLVRRRGQEARLRCSPMKGHSHVYWYRQLPEEGLKFMVYLQKENIIDESGMPKERFSAEFPKEGPSILRIQQVVRGDSAAYFCASSPPYSNQPQHFGDGTRLSIL.

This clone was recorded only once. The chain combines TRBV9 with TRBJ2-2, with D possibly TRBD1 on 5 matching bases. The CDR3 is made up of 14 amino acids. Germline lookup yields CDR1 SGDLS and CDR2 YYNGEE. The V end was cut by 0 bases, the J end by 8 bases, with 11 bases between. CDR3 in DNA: TGTGCCAGCAGCGTAGAGGGCAGGGCGGGGGAGCTGTTTTTT. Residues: CASSVEGRAGELFF.

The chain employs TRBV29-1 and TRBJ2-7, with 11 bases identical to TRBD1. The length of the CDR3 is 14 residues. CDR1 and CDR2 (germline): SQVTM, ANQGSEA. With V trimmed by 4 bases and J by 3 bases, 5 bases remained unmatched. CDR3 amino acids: CSVAPGQGGYEQYF. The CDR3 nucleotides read TGCAGCGTTGCCCCGGGACAGGGGGGCTACGAGCAGTACTTC.

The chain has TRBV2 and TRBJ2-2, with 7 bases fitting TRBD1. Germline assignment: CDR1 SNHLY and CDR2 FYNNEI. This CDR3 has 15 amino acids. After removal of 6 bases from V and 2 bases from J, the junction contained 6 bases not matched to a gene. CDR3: CASRGDSTNTGELFF. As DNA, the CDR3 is TGTGCCAGCAGGGGGGACAGCACTAACACCGGGGAGCTGTTTTTT.

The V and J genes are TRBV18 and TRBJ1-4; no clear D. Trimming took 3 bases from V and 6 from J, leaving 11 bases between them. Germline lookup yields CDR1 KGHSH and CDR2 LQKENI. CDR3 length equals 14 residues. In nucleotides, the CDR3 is TGTGCCAGCTCACCTGGGCCAGTTGATGAAAAACTGTTTTTT. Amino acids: CASSPGPVDEKLFF.

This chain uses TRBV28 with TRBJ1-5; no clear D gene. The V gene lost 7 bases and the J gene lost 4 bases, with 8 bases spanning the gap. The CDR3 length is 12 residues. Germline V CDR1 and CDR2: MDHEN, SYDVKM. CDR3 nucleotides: TGTGCCAGCATTACGGGGAATCAGCCCCAGCATTTT. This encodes CASITGNQPQHF.

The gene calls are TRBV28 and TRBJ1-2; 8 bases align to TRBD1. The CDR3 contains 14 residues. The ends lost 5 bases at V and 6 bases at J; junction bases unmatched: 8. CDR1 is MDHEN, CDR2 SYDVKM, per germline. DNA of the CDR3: TGTGCCAGCAGTACATACCGGGACAGGCATGGCTACACCTTC. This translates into CASSTYRDRHGYTF.